This record concerns one T cell receptor (beta chain) sequence. This clone has more than one count but fewer than ten. It lacks a known antigen. Base qualities are missing; no much larger clone stands one base away. The immunoSEQ Assay, a bias-controlled multiplex PCR, was used to amplify TCRbeta CDR3 regions from genomic DNA. The published analysis was carried out like this. Nucleated cell counts per sample were estimated from amplification of reference gene primers within the assay. To quantify the absolute abundance of each unique TCRbeta CDR3 rearrangement, sequence reads were collapsed and filtered. For each sample, productive Simpson clonality was calculated as the square root of Simpson's diversity index over productive rearrangements. As stored in TCRdb, this immuneACCESS dataset retains in-frame rearrangements with V and J assigned. A fraction of the clones does not appear; measured against another copy, unresolved V genes explain less than half of the discrepancy, and the remainder lacks a known reason. Clone size and V and J calls were adopted from that table, with D and trimming inferred from the DNA. The sample profile shows tens of thousands of clones; around three quarters of them were found once. The ten largest make up over 25% of the sample.

This sample was taken from a study of blood T cell repertoires in COVID-19 (dated by TCRdb to the early 2020s). Background for the entire study: Samples from collaborators originated in the United States, Italy and Spain and spanned both the acute and convalescent phases of COVID-19. The prospective study material was composed of cDNA or gDNA derived from T cells, B-cell-depleted T cells, or PBMCs. Deeply sampled blood TCRbeta repertoires from subjects exposed to, actively infected with, or recovered from COVID-19 were included in the dataset. The repertoires were released in a freely available public database meant as a resource for research on the immune response to SARS-CoV-2. Samples came from the ongoing ImmuneRACE study (first 160 participants) plus 1,254 subjects from 6 global collaborators. Nearly every sample came with metadata listing a de-identified subject ID, COVID-19 status, age in years and sex. HLA class I and class II types, where available, came from metadata supplied by the sample provider rather than from assay-based typing. Study-wide findings and limitations: How much clinical and demographic metadata was included differed by source and by participant, and the metadata was provided uncurated.

The collaborating institutions used their own protocols to collect whole blood in K2EDTA tubes. For TCRbeta analysis, collaborator samples were shipped as frozen whole blood, as isolated PBMCs, or as DNA extracted from either sample type. Reading the germline V gene gives CDR1 MDHEN and CDR2 SYDVKM. The CDR3 contains 13 residues, cysteine and phenylalanine counted. The CDR3 DNA has 39 bases and is translated from base 1. Deletion took 3 bases off V and 2 bases off J, with a span of 5 bases between the germline ends. The chain is encoded by TRBV28 joined to TRBJ2-1, with the D gene uncertain. This TCR derives from an elderly man with acute or convalescent COVID-19. The sample consisted of peripheral blood. Here is the DNA: TGTGCCAGCAGTTTTTACACCTACAATGAGCAGTTCTTC. It is translated as CASSFYTYNEQFF.